These 10 T cell receptor beta chains share one sample of origin, sequenced in a study of blood T cell repertoires in COVID-19. TCRdb's table, derived via immunoSEQ multiplex PCR, lists solely in-frame clones and lacks some. The repertoire holds a few hundred thousand clones, with approximately 83% as singletons. The sample consisted of peripheral blood. The receptors originated from a woman under 40 who had recovered from COVID-19.

The V and J genes are TRBV2 and TRBJ1-6; D not certain. Trimming pared 5 bases from V and 9 bases from J, leaving 20 bases between. CDR3 length: 16 amino acids. CDR1 and CDR2 from the germline V gene are SNHLY and FYNNEI. The CDR3 region is CASSRLFPRDSSPLHF. The DNA for the CDR3 is TGTGCCAGCAGTCGACTTTTCCCCAGAGATAGTTCACCCCTCCACTTT. Combining the CDR3 with reference TRBV2 and TRBJ1-6 gives the whole variable domain EPEVTQTPSHQVTQMGQEVILRCVPISNHLYFYWYRQILGQKVEFLVSFYNNEISEKSEIFDDQFSVERPDGSNFTLKIRSTKLEDSAMYFCASSRLFPRDSSPLHFGNGTRLTVT.

The chain joins TRBV18 to TRBJ2-3; the match to TRBD2 covers 9 bases. Germline CDR1 and CDR2: KGHSH and LQKENI. CDR3 length equals 16 residues. Trimming at V came to 3 bases and at J to 3 bases, leaving 7 bases not matched to a gene. CDR3 region: CASSPYVSGRTDTQYF. In DNA, the CDR3 is TGTGCCAGCTCACCTTACGTTAGCGGGAGAACAGATACGCAGTATTTT.

The V and J genes are TRBV29-1 and TRBJ2-1, with 9 bases identical to TRBD1. V lost 3 bases and J lost 9; bases outside the gene matches: 6. CDR3 length: 13 residues. CDR1 and CDR2 from the germline V gene are SQVTM and ANQGSEA. DNA for the CDR3: TGCAGCGTTGAGGGGACAGGGCTAAGTGAGCAGTTCTTC. Its protein is CSVEGTGLSEQFF.

J is TRBJ2-2 and V is TRBV27, with 7 bases matching TRBD2. Looked up from germline, CDR1 is MNHEY and CDR2 is SMNVEV (reference sequence). The CDR3 has 15 residues. The J segment lost 7 bases and the V segment lost 6 bases, leaving 11 bases of the junction unmatched. Here the CDR3 reads CASSLPGGEGGELFF. Written as DNA, the CDR3 is TGTGCCAGCAGCCTACCGGGGGGAGAGGGCGGGGAGCTGTTTTTT.

The J gene is TRBJ1-5, the V gene TRBV28, with a possible D match to TRBD1 (5 bases). There are 14 residues in the CDR3. Germline-derived CDR1 and CDR2 are MDHEN and SYDVKM. V lost 2 bases to trimming and J lost 4 bases, with 9 bases between them. DNA for the CDR3: TGTGCCAGCAGTTTACCGACAGTGAATCAGCCCCAGCATTTT. The encoded protein is CASSLPTVNQPQHF.

J is TRBJ1-5 and V is TRBV19; D not resolved. The germline V gene encodes CDR1 LNHDA and CDR2 SQIVND (reference sequence). This CDR3 has 11 residues. The V gene lost 4 bases and the J gene lost 7 bases, with 5 bases spanning the gap. CDR3 bases: TGTGCCAGTAGTAATGGCCAGCCCCAGCATTTT. Translated, it gives CASSNGQPQHF.

This sequence joins TRBV28 and TRBJ2-7, with 8 bases matching TRBD2. Looked up from germline, CDR1 is MDHEN and CDR2 is SYDVKM. CDR3 size: 13 residues. Trimming cost V 6 bases and J 5 bases; bases outside gene matches: 6. The CDR3 nucleotides read TGTGCCAGCAGGAGCGGGAGTATCCACGAGCAGTACTTC. This gives the protein CASRSGSIHEQYF.

CDR3 amino acids: CASNLRAASYSNQPQHF. CDR3 DNA: TGTGCCAGCAATTTGAGGGCAGCATCATATAGCAATCAGCCCCAGCATTTT. The V and J genes are TRBV28 and TRBJ1-5; D remains ambiguous. Looked up from germline, CDR1 is MDHEN and CDR2 is SYDVKM. CDR3 length equals 17 residues. V lost 7 bases, J lost 0 bases, and 19 bases lay in between.

This clone was recorded once. The chain carries TRBV2 and TRBJ1-6; TRBD1 agrees at 9 bases. Germline CDR1 and CDR2: SNHLY and FYNNEI. CDR3 size: 14 residues. Losses at the gene ends were 6 bases for V and 6 bases for J; bases not matched to a gene: 3. CDR3 nucleotide sequence: TGTGCCAGCAGACAGGGGGCAGGTAATTCACCCCTCCACTTT. Translated: CASRQGAGNSPLHF.

This chain connects TRBV12-3 or TRBV12-4 to TRBJ1-1; TRBD1 might be the D (6 bases). V lost 2 bases and J 7 bases, leaving 11 bases between the germline ends. The CDR3 contains 13 residues. The CDR3 coding sequence is TGTGCCAGCAGTTTATCTTTGACAGGTGAAGCTTTCTTT. Amino acids: CASSLSLTGEAFF.